This entry describes one TCR beta chain. Its antigen remains unidentified. Nothing much larger sits one base from this clone, and base qualities are not available. This entry is derived from a study of T-cell memory formation after mild COVID-19 (dated by TCRdb to about 2021). Broadly, across the study: TCR sequence clusters from the two donors were largely donor specific. T-cell clones expanding and contracting after mild COVID-19 in two donors were tracked by longitudinal TCRalpha and TCRbeta repertoire sequencing. Two young, previously healthy adult volunteers made up the cohort, one male and one female. General conclusions and limits of the study: Balanced CD4/CD8 phenotypes were observed for clones contracting from day 15 to 85, whereas a bias towards CD4+ was observed for a second wave of clones expanding from day 15 to 37. The study covered only a couple of mild cases, and larger cohorts including severe cases with pre-infection samples were considered necessary. Some responding clones were detected in pre-infection memory, which suggested that pre-existing cross-reactive memory T cells had joined the SARS-CoV-2 response. Contracting CD4+ clones turned up mainly in the CM and EM memory subsets, whereas EMRA was where CD8+ clones were enriched. The second-wave clones that peaked on day 37 were not confirmed to be SARS-CoV-2 specific.

Sequencing was carried out with an Illumina NovaSeq 6000. TCRalpha and TCRbeta cDNA libraries were constructed by 5'RACE with constant-segment primers, with sample barcodes and unique molecular identifiers being introduced. Trizol reagent was used to extract RNA from every sample. Library amplification was performed in two PCR steps, and a second sample barcode and Illumina TruSeq adapters were introduced in the second step. Sequencing of libraries was performed on an Illumina NovaSeq with 2 x 150 bp paired-end reads. In the paper's pipeline: Demultiplexing of reads and collapsing into UMI-guided consensus sequences were performed with migec v1.2.7. Using mixcr v2.1.11, UMI consensuses were aligned to TRA and TRB V and J templates and then assembled into clonotypes. A clonotype was counted as expanded or contracted only if both edgeR and NoisET called the change significant, with noise models trained on biological replicates. For edgeR calls, a false discovery rate-adjusted p below 0.01 and a log2 fold-change threshold of 1 were applied. As an exploratory analysis of dynamics, PCA with hierarchical clustering was applied to max-normalized trajectories of the 1000 most abundant clonotypes. Separately sequenced CD4+ and CD8+ repertoires were used to assign the CD4 or CD8 phenotype of responding clones. The raw public data were reprocessed by TCRdb itself: fastp quality trimming at Q25, MiXCR clonotype calling, in-frame beta chains only. Rows with one shared CDR3 protein collapse into an entry with the most common genes and DNA. For this entry, the V and J calls and clone size follow TCRdb and not the study's own pipeline. The sample includes 250,000 to 350,000 distinct CDR3 sequences, with approximately 16% observed a single time. The top ten hold roughly 20% of the sample.

The CDR3 runs 13 amino acids, cysteine and phenylalanine included. The sequence is cut down to CDR3 DNA, 39 bases in frame from base 1. V was cut back by 5 bases and J by 7 bases, leaving a gap of 12 bases between them. The germline V gene (reference sequence) yields GTSNPN for CDR1 and SVGIG for CDR2. PBMCs were isolated by Ficoll-Paque density gradient centrifugation. This clonotype was sampled from a man younger than 30 who had mild COVID-19 (a few samples of this study predate the infection). The sample titles of this study are shuffled in the database, so cell type and time point are left out; the donor was told from shared clones. The chain was built from TRBV30 and TRBJ1-6; a tentative D call is TRBD1 (6 bases match). Source material: PBMCs or a T cell subset sorted from them (not recorded which). Here is the DNA: TGTGCCTGGGGGGGGCAGGGAAATTCACCCCTCCACTTT. Translated, it gives CAWGGQGNSPLHF.